Shown below are 31 T cell receptor beta chains from a single sample sequenced in a study of T-cell memory formation after mild COVID-19. TCRdb used MiXCR to reprocess the 5' RACE reads, holding one entry per CDR3 protein. The sample has 150,000 to 200,000 distinct CDR3 sequences; about 9.9% are singletons. Specimen: PBMCs or a T cell subset sorted from them (not recorded which). The receptors come from a man aged 18 to 30 who had mild COVID-19 (a few samples of this study predate the infection). Cell type and time point are not known.

This clonotype has just a few counts. For the CDR3, the DNA is TGCGCCAGCAGAATCGCGGGGGGCCGAAGGGATACGCAGTATTTT. Translated: CASRIAGGRRDTQYF. This rearrangement joins TRBV5-1 to TRBJ2-3; 8 bases map to TRBD2. The germline CDR1 and CDR2 sequences are SGHRS and YFSETQ. V lost 5 bases and J lost 6; bases outside the gene matches: 11. The CDR3 covers 15 residues.

The chain joins TRBV4-1 to TRBJ1-5; D gene unclear. This CDR3 has 18 residues. V lost 1 base, J lost 2 bases, and 18 bases lay in between. CDR1 and CDR2 from the germline V gene are MGHRA and YSYEKL. This CDR3 is CASSQVGRRSRGNQPQHF. The CDR3 DNA reads TGCGCCAGCAGCCAAGTCGGGCGGAGATCCCGGGGCAATCAGCCCCAGCATTTT.

The chain is built from TRBV5-1 and TRBJ1-2; a possible D gene is TRBD1 (6 bases). Germline V gene sequence: CDR1 SGHRS, CDR2 YFSETQ. This CDR3 is 14 amino acids long. V lost 1 base and J lost 3, with 10 bases in between. The CDR3 DNA sequence: TGCGCCAGCAGCTTGACGAGGGGGTACTATGGCTACACCTTC. Translating it yields CASSLTRGYYGYTF.

The J gene is TRBJ2-7, the V gene TRBV25-1; a weak D match, TRBD2 (5 bases). CDR1 is MGHDK, CDR2 SYGVNS, per germline. V lost 3 bases to trimming and J lost 0 bases, with 9 bases between them. This CDR3 comprises 14 residues. CDR3 sequence: CASSDPGSSYEQYF. In DNA form, the CDR3 reads TGTGCCAGCAGTGATCCTGGGAGCTCCTACGAGCAGTACTTC.

The chain carries TRBV6-5 and TRBJ1-2; D might be TRBD1 (6 bases). Between the trimmed V and J ends, which lost 10 bases and 4 bases, there was a span of 19 bases. CDR1 MNHEY and CDR2 SVGAGI come from the germline V gene. The CDR3 has 14 amino acids. Written as DNA, the CDR3 is TGTGCCACCAGCCGAGGGGGAAGCACCTATGGCTACACCTTC. This sequence encodes CATSRGGSTYGYTF.

The rearrangement uses TRBV6-5 and TRBJ1-2, with TRBD1 as a possible D gene (5 bases). Germline CDR1 reads MNHEY; CDR2 reads SVGAGI. V was cut by 6 bases and J by 6 bases, with 14 bases left in between. The CDR3 runs 13 residues. Written as DNA, the CDR3 is TGTGCCAGCAGGTTAGGAGGGGAGAATGGCTACACCTTC. Translation: CASRLGGENGYTF.

This sequence joins TRBV7-2 and TRBJ2-7, with D unresolved. Germline V gene data show CDR1 as SGHTA and CDR2 as FQGNSA. V gave up 4 bases and J gave up 3 bases, with 7 bases separating them. This CDR3 comprises 12 residues. The CDR3 DNA sequence: TGTGCCAGCAGCTCCTTTAGCTACGAGCAGTACTTC. Its protein is CASSSFSYEQYF.

The chain is built from TRBV6-6 and TRBJ2-1; the match to TRBD2 covers 9 bases. Looked up from germline, CDR1 is MNHNY and CDR2 is SVGAGI (reference sequence). The CDR3 covers 14 residues. V shed 9 bases and J 3 bases; nucleotides not matched to a gene: 6. The CDR3 is CASLTSGFYNEQFF. CDR3 nucleotides: TGTGCCAGTCTCACTAGCGGGTTCTACAATGAGCAGTTCTTC.

The chain is built from TRBV5-1 and TRBJ2-7, with D perhaps matching TRBD1 or TRBD2 (6 bases each). V shed 5 bases and J shed 2 bases, with 11 bases lying between them. Germline CDR1 is SGHRS and CDR2 is YFSETQ. The CDR3 loop spans 13 amino acids. CDR3 amino acids: CASRAGQAYEQYF. The DNA of the CDR3 is TGCGCCAGCAGGGCGGGACAAGCCTACGAGCAGTACTTC.

The CDR3 loop is CATELAGDPNEQFF. CDR3 in DNA: TGTGCCACCGAACTAGCGGGGGACCCCAATGAGCAGTTCTTC. V usage is TRBV6-2 or TRBV6-3 and J usage is TRBJ2-1, with 11 bases matching TRBD2. Germline values: CDR1 MNHEY, CDR2 SVGEGT. With 10 bases clipped from V and 6 bases from J, the junction kept 8 bases outside the gene matches. The CDR3 loop spans 14 amino acids.

This clonotype has a handful of counts. This chain uses TRBV30 with TRBJ2-7; D not resolved. CDR1 and CDR2 from the germline V gene are GTSNPN and SVGIG (reference sequence). V dropped 1 base and J dropped 6 bases, with 7 bases sitting between them. The CDR3 runs to 11 residues. CDR3 coding DNA: TGTGCCTGGAGTGCTGGCGCCGAGCAGTACTTC. Its protein is CAWSAGAEQYF.

This clonotype showed up just a few times. The rearrangement joins TRBV5-1 to TRBJ2-3; D might be TRBD2 (6 bases). V was trimmed by 4 bases and J by 0 bases, leaving 18 bases between them. CDR3 length: 17 residues. CDR1 is SGHRS and CDR2 is YFSETQ in the germline V gene. CDR3 protein: CASSPRPRGSSTDTQYF. CDR3 DNA sequence: TGCGCCAGCAGCCCCAGGCCCCGGGGGTCAAGCACAGATACGCAGTATTTT.

There are many counts of this clonotype. The chain employs TRBV20-1 and TRBJ1-1; tentatively, D is TRBD1 (5 bases). Germline lookup yields CDR1 DFQATT and CDR2 SNEGSKA (reference sequence). The CDR3 runs to 16 residues. The V end lost 3 bases, the J end lost 4 bases, and 21 bases lay between the germline ends. CDR3 residues: CSARGFTGGRGTEAFF. Here the CDR3 DNA reads TGCAGTGCTAGGGGCTTTACCGGGGGACGTGGCACTGAAGCTTTCTTT.

This clonotype came up many times. This chain joins TRBV6-6 and TRBJ2-7; possibly TRBD1 for D (5 bases). The V end lost 5 bases, the J end lost 2 bases, and 10 bases lay between the germline ends. Germline V gives CDR1 MNHNY, CDR2 SVGAGI (reference sequence). The CDR3 consists of 13 residues. The CDR3 reads CASSPDSPYEQYV. CDR3 sequence (DNA): TGTGCCAGCAGTCCCGACAGCCCCTACGAGCAGTACGTC.

Ten or more counts support this clonotype. The chain uses TRBV18 and TRBJ2-7, with D possibly being TRBD1 or TRBD2 (5 bases each). Per the germline V gene, CDR1 is KGHSH and CDR2 is LQKENI. V lost 2 bases to trimming and J lost 7 bases, with 12 bases between them. This CDR3 has 13 amino acids. CDR3 protein: CASSPSDTREQYV. The CDR3 DNA follows: TGTGCCAGCTCACCATCGGACACTAGGGAGCAGTACGTC.

Only a few counts were recorded for this clonotype. The chain couples TRBV4-1 to TRBJ2-6; perhaps TRBD2 as D (5 bases). V was clipped by 1 base and J by 0 bases, with 7 bases between them. The germline V gene has CDR1 MGHRA and CDR2 YSYEKL. This CDR3 region has 16 residues. The CDR3 region is CASSQGRGSGANVLTF. The CDR3 nucleotides are TGCGCCAGCAGCCAAGGACGGGGCTCTGGGGCCAACGTCCTGACTTTC.

The J gene is TRBJ2-3, the V gene TRBV6-6; 10 nucleotides line up with TRBD2. V lost 5 bases, J lost 1 base, and 6 bases stayed unmatched. In germline, CDR1 is MNHNY, CDR2 SVGAGI (reference sequence). This CDR3 contains 16 residues. The CDR3 region is CASSHQRGGRTDTQYF. CDR3 nucleotide sequence: TGTGCCAGCAGTCACCAGCGGGGGGGACGCACAGATACGCAGTATTTT.

The table lists this clonotype with a few counts. CDR3 bases: TGTGCCAGCAGCTTATCGGCGACAGGAGGAAATTCACCCCTCCACTTT. Residues: CASSLSATGGNSPLHF. This chain joins TRBV7-2 and TRBJ1-6, with D possibly TRBD1 on 6 matching bases. This CDR3 region has 16 residues. V dropped 2 bases and J dropped 7 bases, with 15 bases sitting between them. Germline assignment: CDR1 SGHTA and CDR2 FQGNSA.

This clonotype appeared a few times. The rearrangement links TRBV7-2 to TRBJ1-5, with D uncertain. This CDR3 is 13 amino acids long. V was shortened by 1 base and J by 5 bases, with 6 bases between the two germline ends. In germline, CDR1 is SGHTA, CDR2 FQGNSA. Written as DNA, the CDR3 is TGTGCCAGCAGCTTAGTTGATGATCAGCCCCAGCATTTT. This translates into CASSLVDDQPQHF. Full variable domain (remainder filled in from reference TRBV7-2 and TRBJ1-5): GAGVSQSPSNKVTEKGKDVELRCDPISGHTALYWYRQSLGQGLEFLIYFQGNSAPDKSGLPSDRFSAERTGGSVSTLTIQRTQQEDSAVYLCASSLVDDQPQHFGDGTRLSIL.

At least ten counts were recorded for this clonotype. This sequence joins TRBV28 and TRBJ1-3; D is possibly TRBD1 (5 bases). The CDR3 is 15 residues long. Trimming left V 6 bases short and J 2 bases short, with 14 bases between. The germline V gene encodes CDR1 MDHEN and CDR2 SYDVKM. For the CDR3, the DNA is TGTGCCAGCAGCCTGGCCGGGGCAGCTGGAAACACCATATATTTT. This translates into CASSLAGAAGNTIYF.

This clonotype was seen only a few times. The chain joins TRBV12-3 or TRBV12-4 to TRBJ1-1, with D unresolved. The V gene lost 2 bases and the J gene lost 1 base, with 11 bases spanning the gap. CDR3 length: 15 amino acids. As DNA, the CDR3 is TGTGCCAGCAGTTTACGGGGTTTGGGGAACACTGAAGCTTTCTTT. This sequence encodes CASSLRGLGNTEAFF.

This clonotype was picked up a small number of times. This chain uses TRBV10-3 with TRBJ2-1, with TRBD1 as a possible D gene (6 bases). The CDR3 is made up of 14 amino acids. The V and J ends lost 3 bases and 3 bases respectively, with 9 bases between them. Germline loops: CDR1 ENHRY, CDR2 SYGVKD. The CDR3 is CAISETGSYNEQFF. The CDR3 DNA reads as TGTGCCATCAGTGAAACAGGGAGCTACAATGAGCAGTTCTTC.

This clonotype was seen a handful of times. This chain connects TRBV2 to TRBJ2-1, with D tentatively TRBD1 or TRBD2 (6 bases each). The CDR3 loop spans 15 amino acids. Germline values: CDR1 SNHLY, CDR2 FYNNEI. V was clipped by 3 bases and J by 4 bases, with 13 bases between them. The CDR3 sequence is CASSDSGGGYNEQFF. The CDR3 DNA reads TGTGCCAGCAGTGACTCCGGGGGCGGTTACAATGAGCAGTTCTTC.

There are a few counts of this clonotype. This chain connects TRBV7-9 to TRBJ2-7; D is possibly TRBD1 (6 bases). The CDR3 extends over 16 amino acids. Germline V gives CDR1 SEHNR, CDR2 FQNEAQ (reference sequence). V was pared by 5 bases and J by 2 bases, with 19 bases between. The CDR3 here is CASSLGETGSAYEQYV. In DNA, the CDR3 is TGTGCCAGCAGCCTCGGTGAGACAGGCTCAGCCTACGAGCAGTACGTC.

The chain is built from TRBV7-9 and TRBJ2-7; D is perhaps TRBD2 (6 bases). Germline CDR1 is SEHNR and CDR2 is FQNEAQ (reference sequence). Trimming stripped 8 bases from V and 4 bases from J, with 18 bases between. This CDR3 is 14 amino acids long. CDR3: CASETAGSLYEQYF. DNA for the CDR3: TGTGCCAGCGAAACGGCGGGGTCTTTATACGAGCAGTACTTC.

V usage is TRBV6-5 and J usage is TRBJ1-1, with D unresolved. This CDR3 spans 13 amino acids. The V gene lost 3 bases and the J gene lost 5 bases, with 10 bases spanning the gap. Germline assignment: CDR1 MNHEY and CDR2 SVGAGI. The CDR3 DNA follows: TGTGCCAGCAGTTATGACGAGCTAACTGAAGCTTTCTTT. This codes for CASSYDELTEAFF.

This clonotype was counted between two and nine times. V gene TRBV9 combines with J gene TRBJ1-2, with unresolved D. The CDR3 runs 14 residues. The V and J ends lost 3 bases and 4 bases respectively, with 13 bases between them. Germline lookup yields CDR1 SGDLS and CDR2 YYNGEE. CDR3 coding DNA: TGTGCCAGCAGCGCCCAACGAGGCCCCTATGGCTACACCTTC. Encoded protein: CASSAQRGPYGYTF.

This clonotype has more than one count but fewer than ten. The V gene is TRBV29-1, the J gene TRBJ1-1; D uncertain. Looked up from germline, CDR1 is SQVTM and CDR2 is ANQGSEA. Between the trimmed V and J ends, which lost 0 bases and 8 bases, there was a span of 13 bases. CDR3 length equals 13 residues. The CDR3 loop reads CSVEDRSVLEAFF. The DNA of the CDR3 is TGCAGCGTTGAAGATAGGAGCGTCTTAGAAGCTTTCTTT.

The V and J genes are TRBV3-1 and TRBJ2-7; no reliable D call. CDR1 is LGHDT, CDR2 YNNKEL, per germline (reference sequence). Between the trimmed V and J ends, which lost 1 base and 0 bases, there was a span of 10 bases. CDR3 length: 15 residues. CDR3 loop: CASSQGKGFSYEQYF. In DNA, the CDR3 is TGTGCCAGCAGCCAAGGAAAGGGTTTCTCCTACGAGCAGTACTTC.

The chain recombines TRBV12-3 or TRBV12-4 with TRBJ1-2, with TRBD1 identical over 9 bases. This CDR3 has 16 amino acids. Trimming took 6 bases from V and 8 from J; bases not matched to a gene: 16. The DNA of the CDR3 is TGTGCCAGCAGCTTTTTCCGCTTCGGACAGGGGAAAGGCTACACCTTC. This codes for CASSFFRFGQGKGYTF.

This rearrangement joins TRBV2 to TRBJ2-7; TRBD1 aligns across 10 bases. Germline CDR1 is SNHLY and CDR2 is FYNNEI. The CDR3 spans 14 residues. The trim removed 6 bases at V and 11 bases at J, leaving 13 bases unmatched. CDR3 nucleotide sequence: TGTGCCAGCAGCGGGCCGGGACAGGGGACAGTTGAGTACGTC. Protein product: CASSGPGQGTVEYV.